This T cell receptor (beta chain) was profiled in a study of blood T cell repertoires in COVID-19. Seattle patients were enrolled while actively infected and followed longitudinally. Per the original data handling: Researchers report that nucleated cell counts were estimated from reference gene primer amplification. The method was immunoSEQ multiplex PCR; TCRdb's version includes in-frame clones alone and lacks a portion of them. Clonal size and the V and J genes are those of that table, whereas D and trimming came from the DNA. The profile shows 97,000 or so clones, roughly 90% of them singletons. There are 15 residues in the CDR3. Germline CDR1 reads SGHDT; CDR2 reads YYEEEE. The V segment lost 5 bases and the J segment 4 bases; nucleotides outside the gene matches: 8.

The source is a woman aged 50 to 60 with COVID-19, enrolled during active disease. The specimen was peripheral blood. The gene calls are TRBV5-6 and TRBJ1-2, with 10 bases matching TRBD1. This CDR3 reads CASRGTGAILYGYTF. CDR3 DNA: TGTGCCAGCAGGGGGACAGGGGCCATCCTCTATGGCTACACCTTC.